A single sample is the source of the 27 T cell receptor beta chains below, sequenced in a study of blood T cell repertoires in COVID-19. Clones were sequenced by immunoSEQ multiplex PCR, and TCRdb holds only the in-frame ones, with some missing. This table holds about 190,000 clones, about 81% found once. Sequencing was carried out using PBMCs or T cells enriched from blood (not recorded which). The receptors shown here come from a woman younger than 45 who had recovered from COVID-19.

CDR3 loop: CASSSAGTGGNYGYTF. Here the CDR3 DNA reads TGTGCCAGCTCATCGGCCGGGACAGGGGGGAACTATGGCTACACCTTC. This rearrangement joins TRBV18 to TRBJ1-2, with TRBD1 matching 11 bases. CDR3 length: 16 amino acids. Germline assignment: CDR1 KGHSH and CDR2 LQKENI. V gave up 5 bases and J gave up 2 bases; unmatched junction bases: 7.

The CDR3 region is CASSQAGASTDTQYF. The CDR3 DNA reads TGTGCCAGCAGCCAAGCGGGTGCTAGCACAGATACGCAGTATTTT. V usage is TRBV7-9 and J usage is TRBJ2-3; maybe TRBD2 (6 bases). Trimming shortened V by 5 bases and J by 0 bases, and 12 bases separated the two germline ends. In germline, CDR1 is SEHNR, CDR2 FQNEAQ (reference sequence). The CDR3 contains 15 residues.

In this sample, this clone turned up once. The chain has TRBV15 and TRBJ1-1; D might be TRBD1 (5 bases). CDR1 and CDR2 (germline): LNHNV, YYDKDF (reference sequence). With 0 bases removed from V and 4 bases from J, the gap between germline ends came to 12 bases. This CDR3 contains 15 residues. The CDR3 DNA is TGTGCCACCAGCAGAGATTGGGGGAGGGGCACTGAAGCTTTCTTT. Amino acid sequence: CATSRDWGRGTEAFF.

The V and J genes are TRBV18 and TRBJ2-1; weak D call: TRBD2 (5 bases). Trimming shortened V by 2 bases and J by 0 bases, and 5 bases separated the two germline ends. The CDR3 has 14 residues. The germline gives CDR1 KGHSH, CDR2 LQKENI. CDR3 coding DNA: TGTGCCAGCTCACCAGGGAGCTCCTACAATGAGCAGTTCTTC. Amino acids: CASSPGSSYNEQFF.

This sequence joins TRBV7-9 and TRBJ2-2; 11 bases fit TRBD2. Germline values: CDR1 SEHNR, CDR2 FQNEAQ (reference sequence). V dropped 6 bases and J dropped 0; count of bases not matched to a gene: 12. The CDR3 covers 19 residues. The CDR3 nucleotides read TGTGCCAGCAGACCCCGCCCTGGGACTAGCGGCGCGAACACCGGGGAGCTGTTTTTT. Its translation is CASRPRPGTSGANTGELFF.

This clone was observed a single time. The J gene is TRBJ1-1, the V gene TRBV27; 8 bases align to TRBD1. The V and J ends lost 5 bases and 2 bases, in that order; junction bases with no gene match: 19. Germline V lookup: CDR1 MNHEY, CDR2 SMNVEV (reference sequence). This CDR3 is built from 19 residues. CDR3: CASSLTRRGTGPINTEAFF. CDR3 DNA sequence: TGTGCCAGCAGTCTAACAAGGCGCGGGACAGGACCTATCAACACTGAAGCTTTCTTT.

This chain uses TRBV2 with TRBJ1-2; TRBD1 matches at 8 bases. The CDR3 is 13 residues long. The germline gives CDR1 SNHLY, CDR2 FYNNEI. V lost 6 bases, J lost 6 bases, and 6 bases stayed unmatched. The CDR3 sequence: CASRGQGVDGYTF. The CDR3 DNA is TGTGCCAGCAGAGGACAGGGTGTTGATGGCTACACCTTC.

This chain joins TRBV6-5 and TRBJ2-1, with D hard to call. The CDR3 totals 15 residues. CDR1 and CDR2 from the germline V gene are MNHEY and SVGAGI. V lost 7 bases and J 0 bases, leaving 13 bases between the germline ends. In DNA form, the CDR3 reads TGTGCCAGCAAAACTACAAGGAGCTCCTACAATGAGCAGTTCTTC. It specifies CASKTTRSSYNEQFF.

The V call is TRBV7-9, the J call TRBJ1-5; D not resolved. The CDR3 covers 14 residues. Germline CDR1 and CDR2: SEHNR and FQNEAQ (reference sequence). The V end was cut by 6 bases, the J end by 1 base, with 10 bases between. The CDR3 spells CASSQGGSNQPQHF. The DNA for the CDR3 is TGTGCCAGCAGTCAAGGAGGGAGCAATCAGCCCCAGCATTTT. The full variable domain, with the rest looked up from reference TRBV7-9 and TRBJ1-5, is DTGVSQNPRHKITKRGQNVTFRCDPISEHNRLYWYRQTLGQGPEFLTYFQNEAQLEKSRLLSDRFSAERPKGSFSTLEIQRTEQGDSAMYLCASSQGGSNQPQHFGDGTRLSIL.

The chain combines TRBV7-8 with TRBJ1-3, with 7 bases matching TRBD1. The ends lost 5 bases at V and 5 bases at J; junction bases unmatched: 15. CDR3 length equals 17 residues. Looked up from germline, CDR1 is SGHVS and CDR2 is FQNEAQ. The CDR3 DNA is TGTGCCAGCAGCCCTGGGAGTCAGGGGGTTTTTAGAAACACCATATATTTT. Its protein is CASSPGSQGVFRNTIYF.

The chain joins TRBV7-8 to TRBJ1-3; D not certain. CDR3 length equals 16 residues. In germline, CDR1 is SGHVS, CDR2 FQNEAQ. Trimming removed 5 bases from V and 3 bases from J, with 17 bases in between. The CDR3 sequence: CASSPGVFLVGNTIYF. CDR3 coding DNA: TGTGCCAGCAGCCCCGGGGTGTTTCTTGTTGGAAACACCATATATTTT.

The chain carries TRBV7-2 and TRBJ1-1; D not resolved. The V gene lost 4 bases and the J gene lost 7 bases, with 13 bases spanning the gap. Germline values: CDR1 SGHTA, CDR2 FQGNSA. The CDR3 sequence is 13 residues long. CDR3 in DNA: TGTGCCAGCAGCTCCTACCCCGGGAATGAAGCTTTCTTT. This codes for CASSSYPGNEAFF.

V and J are TRBV18 and TRBJ2-3; TRBD2 aligns across 11 bases. Germline lookup yields CDR1 KGHSH and CDR2 LQKENI. V trimming: 3 bases; J trimming: 0 bases; junction bases outside the gene matches: 5. CDR3 length: 17 amino acids. CDR3 bases: TGTGCCAGCTCACCGACACGACTAGCGGGGAGCACAGATACGCAGTATTTT. Protein sequence: CASSPTRLAGSTDTQYF.

The chain employs TRBV27 and TRBJ1-1; 8 bases align to TRBD1. The CDR3 runs to 11 residues. Germline trimming cut 9 bases from V and 11 bases from J; bases unmatched to any gene: 8. The germline V gene has CDR1 MNHEY and CDR2 SMNVEV (reference sequence). The CDR3 DNA follows: TGTGCCAGTCGACAGGGGATTTCGGCTTTCTTT. It is translated as CASRQGISAFF.

This chain uses TRBV3-1 (or the pseudogene TRBV3-2) with TRBJ2-3; 7 nucleotides agree with TRBD2. Per the germline V gene, CDR1 is LGHDT and CDR2 is YNNKEL (reference sequence). With 5 bases clipped from V and 6 bases from J, the junction kept 11 bases outside the gene matches. This CDR3 spans 15 amino acids. CDR3: CASSWTSPTRDTQYF. As DNA, the CDR3 is TGTGCCAGCAGCTGGACTAGTCCCACTAGGGATACGCAGTATTTT.

The V gene is TRBV6-5, the J gene TRBJ2-3, with D perhaps TRBD2 (6 bases). From germline, CDR1 is MNHEY and CDR2 SVGAGI. This CDR3 contains 15 residues. V shed 3 bases and J shed 7 bases, with 17 bases lying between them. The CDR3 is CASSYSGTDANTQYF. CDR3 nucleotide sequence: TGTGCCAGCAGTTATTCCGGGACTGACGCAAATACGCAGTATTTT.

The CDR3 bases are TGTGCCAGCAGCTTAGAAGTATCAGGGGGCTCTGGCTACACCTTC. Protein: CASSLEVSGGSGYTF. The chain recombines TRBV11-3 with TRBJ1-2, with 8 bases identical to TRBD1. CDR3 length equals 15 residues. Trimming removed 0 bases from V and 7 bases from J; junction bases left unmatched: 7. Germline V gives CDR1 SGHNT, CDR2 YENEEA.

This chain connects TRBV12-3 or TRBV12-4 to TRBJ2-7; the D gene is possibly TRBD1 (5 bases). CDR3 size: 11 residues. The CDR3 sequence is CASSLMEQVHV. CDR3 nucleotide sequence: TGTGCCAGCAGTTTAATGGAACAGGTTCACGTC.

The V and J genes are TRBV5-1 and TRBJ1-1; 9 nucleotides line up with TRBD1. The CDR3 loop spans 13 amino acids. CDR1 SGHRS and CDR2 YFSETQ come from the germline V gene. V was clipped by 3 bases and J by 7 bases; unmatched bases: 4. The CDR3 loop reads CASSWGQGFEAFF. DNA of the CDR3: TGCGCCAGCAGCTGGGGACAGGGATTTGAAGCTTTCTTT.

The chain links TRBV6-5 to TRBJ1-5, with D maybe TRBD1 (6 bases). The V end lost 6 bases, the J end lost 3 bases, and 15 bases lay between the germline ends. This CDR3 spans 15 amino acids. CDR1 MNHEY and CDR2 SVGAGI come from the germline V gene. The DNA for the CDR3 is TGTGCCAGCAGCGCAGGGGATACCCCCAATCAGCCCCAGCATTTT. The encoded protein is CASSAGDTPNQPQHF.

The chain couples TRBV7-9 to TRBJ2-3, with 9 positions matching TRBD2. With 5 bases clipped from V and 2 bases from J, the junction kept 5 bases outside the gene matches. The CDR3 spans 15 residues. Per the germline V gene, CDR1 is SEHNR and CDR2 is FQNEAQ (reference sequence). CDR3 nucleotides: TGTGCCAGCAGCCTGACTAGCGGCTCCACAGATACGCAGTATTTT. Its protein product is CASSLTSGSTDTQYF. Filled out from reference TRBV7-9 and TRBJ2-3, the complete variable domain reads DTGVSQNPRHKITKRGQNVTFRCDPISEHNRLYWYRQTLGQGPEFLTYFQNEAQLEKSRLLSDRFSAERPKGSFSTLEIQRTEQGDSAMYLCASSLTSGSTDTQYFGPGTRLTVL.

This chain uses TRBV7-2 with TRBJ2-1, with TRBD1 as a possible D gene (6 bases). V gave up 5 bases and J gave up 2 bases, with 7 bases separating them. Germline CDR1 is SGHTA and CDR2 is FQGNSA. The CDR3 covers 13 residues. The CDR3 DNA sequence: TGTGCCAGCAGCCGGACAGCCTACAATGAGCAGTTCTTC. It specifies CASSRTAYNEQFF. The variable domain in full, completed from reference TRBV7-2 and TRBJ2-1, reads GAGVSQSPSNKVTEKGKDVELRCDPISGHTALYWYRQSLGQGLEFLIYFQGNSAPDKSGLPSDRFSAERTGGSVSTLTIQRTQQEDSAVYLCASSRTAYNEQFFGPGTRLTVL.

This clone appeared once. V usage is TRBV19 and J usage is TRBJ2-3; a possible D gene is TRBD2 (5 bases). CDR3 length: 17 residues. Between the trimmed V and J ends, which lost 7 bases and 0 bases, there was a span of 20 bases. Germline CDR1 is LNHDA and CDR2 is SQIVND (reference sequence). CDR3 loop: CASNSPQRIASTDTQYF. CDR3 nucleotides: TGTGCCAGTAACTCGCCCCAGCGGATTGCTAGCACAGATACGCAGTATTTT.

V gene TRBV28 combines with J gene TRBJ1-2; tentatively, D is TRBD1 (6 bases). Germline V CDR1 and CDR2: MDHEN, SYDVKM. V was clipped by 7 bases and J by 7 bases, with 10 bases between them. The CDR3 is made up of 11 amino acids. The chain's CDR3 is CASTSGVGYTF. CDR3 DNA: TGTGCCAGCACCTCAGGGGTTGGCTACACCTTC.

V and J are TRBV20-1 and TRBJ1-6, with 9 bases matching TRBD1. The J segment lost 10 bases and the V segment lost 3 bases, leaving 13 bases of the junction unmatched. The CDR3 has 16 residues. The germline V gene has CDR1 DFQATT and CDR2 SNEGSKA (reference sequence). CDR3 region: CSASSEGTGTYSPLHF. Here the CDR3 DNA reads TGCAGTGCTAGTTCAGAGGGGACAGGGACTTACTCACCCCTCCACTTT.

Comment on this clone: This same CDR3 is encoded by further DNA sequences in the sample. The rearrangement links TRBV19 to TRBJ1-1; 7 bases map to TRBD1. CDR1 is LNHDA and CDR2 is SQIVND in the germline V gene (reference sequence). The CDR3 contains 13 residues. The V and J ends lost 5 bases and 0 bases, in that order; junction bases with no gene match: 0. Written as DNA, the CDR3 is TGTGCCAGTAGTGACAGGGTGAACACTGAAGCTTTCTTT. This codes for CASSDRVNTEAFF.

V and J are TRBV3-1 (or the pseudogene TRBV3-2) and TRBJ2-1; 9 nucleotides line up with TRBD2. Germline CDR1 LGHDT, CDR2 YNNKEL (reference sequence). V shed 3 bases and J 7 bases; nucleotides not matched to a gene: 4. The CDR3 loop spans 14 amino acids. CDR3 bases: TGTGCCAGCAGCCAGCGGGGGGGCCAAAATGAGCAGTTCTTC. Amino acids: CASSQRGGQNEQFF.